This TCR beta chain is from a study of blood T cell repertoires in COVID-19 (TCRdb year 2020). Turning to the overall study: Samples from collaborators originated in the United States, Italy and Spain and spanned both the acute and convalescent phases of COVID-19. The prospective study material was composed of cDNA or gDNA derived from T cells, B-cell-depleted T cells, or PBMCs. The dataset comprised deeply sampled blood TCRbeta repertoires from subjects exposed to, actively infected with, or recovered from COVID-19. The repertoires were released in a freely available public database intended as a resource for research on the immune response to SARS-CoV-2. Samples were obtained from the ongoing ImmuneRACE study (first 160 participants) and from over 1,000 subjects provided by 6 global collaborators. Nearly every sample came with metadata listing a de-identified subject ID, COVID-19 status, age in years and sex. Where HLA class I and class II types were available, the types were taken from metadata supplied by the sample provider, not from assay-based typing.

Collaborating institutions collected whole blood in K2EDTA tubes following their own protocols. Collaborator samples were shipped for TCRbeta analysis as frozen whole blood, isolated PBMCs, or DNA extracted from either sample type. As regards this clone: Its antigen is not yet known. Base qualities are not at hand, and no much larger clone is one base apart.

The immunoSEQ Assay, a bias-controlled multiplex PCR, was used to amplify TCRbeta CDR3 regions from genomic DNA. Concerning the study's data processing: The number of nucleated cells in each sample was estimated by amplification of reference gene primers within the assay. To quantify the absolute abundance of each unique TCRbeta CDR3 rearrangement, sequence reads were collapsed and filtered. For each sample, productive Simpson clonality was calculated by taking the square root of Simpson's diversity index across productive rearrangements. TCRdb mirrors the immuneACCESS table, restricted to in-frame sequences. Some clones are absent from its copies; in checked studies, under half trace to an unresolved V gene, and the reason for the others is unknown. Clone size and the V and J calls come from that table; the DNA yielded D and trimming. In all, the sample holds hundreds of thousands of clones, and roughly 89% of those were seen once. The ten most abundant clones make up around 4.4% of the sample.

The investigation overall reported the following: How much clinical and demographic metadata was included differed by source and by participant, and the metadata was provided uncurated.

According to the germline V gene, CDR1 reads SGHAT and CDR2 reads FQNNGV. The CDR3, from cysteine to phenylalanine, totals 14 residues. Only CDR3 DNA is held: 42 bases, read in frame from base 1. V loses 6 bases, J loses 0 bases, and the germline ends lie 12 bases apart. The sample taken for sequencing was peripheral blood. This receptor chain uses TRBV11-2 and TRBJ2-7; the D gene is possibly TRBD2, with 5 bases matching. This receptor was taken from a woman aged 25 to 45 with acute or convalescent COVID-19. The CDR3 region: CASRPIRDSYEQYF. The nucleotide sequence is given as TGTGCCAGCAGGCCGATTCGGGACTCCTACGAGCAGTACTTC.